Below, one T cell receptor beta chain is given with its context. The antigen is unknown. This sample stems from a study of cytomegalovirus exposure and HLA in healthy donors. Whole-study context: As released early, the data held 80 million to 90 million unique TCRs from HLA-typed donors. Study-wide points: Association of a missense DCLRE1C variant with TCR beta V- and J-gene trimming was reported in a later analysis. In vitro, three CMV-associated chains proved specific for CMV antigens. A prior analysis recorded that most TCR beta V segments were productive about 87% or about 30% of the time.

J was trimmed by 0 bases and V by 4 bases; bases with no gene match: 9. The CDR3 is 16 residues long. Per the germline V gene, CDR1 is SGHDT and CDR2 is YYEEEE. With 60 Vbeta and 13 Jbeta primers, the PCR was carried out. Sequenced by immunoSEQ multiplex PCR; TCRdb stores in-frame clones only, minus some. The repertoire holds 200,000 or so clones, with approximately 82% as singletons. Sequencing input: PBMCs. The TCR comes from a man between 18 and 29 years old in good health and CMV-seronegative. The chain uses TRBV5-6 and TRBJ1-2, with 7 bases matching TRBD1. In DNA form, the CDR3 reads TGTGCCAGCAGCCCCCTAACCCAGGGGGCTAACTATGGCTACACCTTC. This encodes CASSPLTQGANYGYTF.